The rows below give T cell receptor beta chains drawn from one sample of a study of cytomegalovirus exposure and HLA in healthy donors. Here immunoSEQ multiplex PCR was the method, and the copy in TCRdb shows in-frame clones only, minus some. The data contain 20,000 to 30,000 clones, just under 80% of them singletons. Sample: PBMCs. These receptors were taken from a male donor in good health and CMV-seronegative. Each CDR3 is given with its conserved first and last residue. The order of the fields is V gene, D gene, J gene, CDR3 protein, CDR3 DNA. The D gene is left open where the match is weak.

v_gene: TRBV4-1
d_gene: TRBD1
j_gene: TRBJ2-3
CDR3aa: CASSQEGTVRATDTQYF
CDR3nt: TGCGCCAGCAGCCAAGAAGGGACAGTCCGGGCCACAGATACGCAGTATTTT

v_gene: TRBV30
d_gene: -
j_gene: TRBJ2-5
CDR3aa: CAWTRSLTGRSRETQYF
CDR3nt: TGTGCCTGGACCCGCTCTCTGACAGGGAGGTCAAGAGAGACCCAGTACTTC

v_gene: TRBV30
d_gene: -
j_gene: TRBJ1-3
CDR3aa: CAWSLHGSSGNTIYF
CDR3nt: TGTGCCTGGAGTCTACATGGGAGCTCTGGAAACACCATATATTTT

v_gene: TRBV20-1
d_gene: -
j_gene: TRBJ2-7
CDR3aa: CSAEEGYEQYF
CDR3nt: TGCAGTGCTGAGGAGGGCTACGAGCAGTACTTC

v_gene: TRBV19
d_gene: -
j_gene: TRBJ2-5
CDR3aa: CASSMTDPQETQYF
CDR3nt: TGTGCCAGTAGTATGACAGACCCCCAAGAGACCCAGTACTTC

v_gene: TRBV9
d_gene: TRBD2
j_gene: TRBJ2-3
CDR3aa: CASSVDGGTSDLTDTQYF
CDR3nt: TGTGCCAGCAGCGTAGATGGGGGGACTAGCGACCTCACAGATACGCAGTATTTT

v_gene: TRBV5-1
d_gene: TRBD1
j_gene: TRBJ1-2
CDR3aa: CASSSRTGAANYGYTF
CDR3nt: TGCGCCAGCAGCTCTCGGACAGGGGCAGCTAACTATGGCTACACCTTC

v_gene: TRBV27
d_gene: -
j_gene: TRBJ2-3
CDR3aa: CASSFASASPTDTQYF
CDR3nt: TGTGCCAGCAGTTTCGCTAGCGCCAGTCCCACAGATACGCAGTATTTT

v_gene: TRBV28
d_gene: -
j_gene: TRBJ2-7
CDR3aa: CASRPHLSYEQYF
CDR3nt: TGTGCCAGCAGGCCACACCTTTCCTACGAGCAGTACTTC

v_gene: TRBV6-1
d_gene: TRBD1
j_gene: TRBJ2-7
CDR3aa: CASSVNHGDSSYEQYF
CDR3nt: TGTGCCAGCAGTGTTAACCATGGGGACAGCTCCTACGAGCAGTACTTC

v_gene: TRBV15
d_gene: -
j_gene: TRBJ2-5
CDR3aa: CATTKAVLRETQYF
CDR3nt: TGTGCCACCACCAAAGCCGTGTTACGAGAGACCCAGTACTTC

v_gene: TRBV28
d_gene: -
j_gene: TRBJ1-1
CDR3aa: CASSSSAGFMAFF
CDR3nt: TGTGCCAGCAGTTCCTCCGCGGGGTTCATGGCTTTCTTT

v_gene: TRBV9
d_gene: TRBD2
j_gene: TRBJ2-1
CDR3aa: CASGMAGGVNEQFF
CDR3nt: TGTGCCAGCGGGATGGCGGGAGGGGTAAATGAGCAGTTCTTC